Listed below are T cell receptor beta chains from one sample, sequenced in a study of blood T cell repertoires in COVID-19. The repertoire was sequenced with immunoSEQ multiplex PCR; TCRdb's copy has only in-frame clones and lacks some. The table has over 150,000 clones, approximately 90% seen once; the top ten hold around 1%. Specimen: peripheral blood. These receptors were collected from a woman aged 18-35 years who had recovered from COVID-19. Each CDR3 is given with its conserved first and last residue. Fields, in order: clone size, J gene, D gene, V gene, CDR3 DNA, CDR3 protein. A D gene is named only where the DNA matches it firmly. Only some rows state a clone size, as once, few, many or a class for expanded clones.

abundance: NA; j_gene: TRBJ1-5; d_gene: TRBD1; v_gene: TRBV7-9; CDR3nt: TGTGCCAGCAGCTTAGGAGGGGGCACTCAGCCCCAGCATTTT; CDR3aa: CASSLGGGTQPQHF
abundance: few; j_gene: TRBJ1-2; d_gene: NA; v_gene: TRBV7-9; CDR3nt: TGTGCCAGCAGCCCCGGCGGACAGAACGCTAACTATGGCTACACCTTC; CDR3aa: CASSPGGQNANYGYTF
abundance: NA; j_gene: TRBJ2-7; d_gene: NA; v_gene: TRBV5-1; CDR3nt: TGCGCCAGCAGCTTAGACCGAACGGGCGAGCAGTACTTC; CDR3aa: CASSLDRTGEQYF
abundance: NA; j_gene: TRBJ1-3; d_gene: NA; v_gene: TRBV18; CDR3nt: TGTGCCAGCTCACCACAGGGGGACACCATATATTTT; CDR3aa: CASSPQGDTIYF
abundance: NA; j_gene: TRBJ2-7; d_gene: TRBD2; v_gene: TRBV4-1; CDR3nt: TGCGCCAGCAGCCAATTGGGCCTAGCGGAACACTACGAGCAGTACTTC; CDR3aa: CASSQLGLAEHYEQYF
abundance: NA; j_gene: TRBJ2-3; d_gene: NA; v_gene: TRBV12-5; CDR3nt: TGTGCTAGTGCCGCCGTAACAGGAGGGTTTCCAGATACGCAGTATTTT; CDR3aa: CASAAVTGGFPDTQYF
abundance: NA; j_gene: TRBJ2-7; d_gene: NA; v_gene: TRBV11-2; CDR3nt: TGTGCCAGCAGCCAAGCCGAGAAGTACGAGCAGTACTTC; CDR3aa: CASSQAEKYEQYF
abundance: NA; j_gene: TRBJ1-1; d_gene: NA; v_gene: TRBV13; CDR3nt: TGTGCCAGCAGCTCACTGGGACATCAGAACACTGAAGCTTTCTTT; CDR3aa: CASSSLGHQNTEAFF
abundance: NA; j_gene: TRBJ1-3; d_gene: NA; v_gene: TRBV3-1/TRBV3-2; CDR3nt: TGTGCCAGCAGACCACGGGGTTCTGGAAACACCATATATTTT; CDR3aa: CASRPRGSGNTIYF
abundance: NA; j_gene: TRBJ2-5; d_gene: NA; v_gene: TRBV4-1; CDR3nt: TGCGCCAGCAGCCAAGGGTTATTTGCGCGGACACCCTTGCGGGAGACCCAGTACTTC; CDR3aa: CASSQGLFARTPLRETQYF
abundance: NA; j_gene: TRBJ1-4; d_gene: NA; v_gene: TRBV7-9; CDR3nt: TGTGCCAGCAGCTTAGGTGTCTGGGGAGGGGAAAAACTGTTTTTT; CDR3aa: CASSLGVWGGEKLFF
abundance: NA; j_gene: TRBJ2-5; d_gene: TRBD1; v_gene: TRBV6-1; CDR3nt: TGTGCCAGCAGTGAAGACAGGGGCACAGAGACCCAGTACTTC; CDR3aa: CASSEDRGTETQYF
abundance: once; j_gene: TRBJ2-5; d_gene: NA; v_gene: TRBV13; CDR3nt: TGTGCCAGCAGCTTGTACAGGACAGAGGGGGAGACCCAGTACTTC; CDR3aa: CASSLYRTEGETQYF
abundance: NA; j_gene: TRBJ2-3; d_gene: TRBD1; v_gene: TRBV14; CDR3nt: TGTGCCAGCAGCCAAGGGCGGGACAGGGTAGCCGATACGCAGTATTTT; CDR3aa: CASSQGRDRVADTQYF
abundance: NA; j_gene: TRBJ1-4; d_gene: NA; v_gene: TRBV7-2; CDR3nt: TGTGCCAGCAGCTCGTCAGGGCTGTCTGATGAAAAACTGTTTTTT; CDR3aa: CASSSSGLSDEKLFF
abundance: few; j_gene: TRBJ1-2; d_gene: TRBD1; v_gene: TRBV7-3; CDR3nt: TGTGCCAGCAGCCCCCAGGGGGGACTTGGCTACACCTTC; CDR3aa: CASSPQGGLGYTF
abundance: NA; j_gene: TRBJ1-6; d_gene: NA; v_gene: TRBV25-1; CDR3nt: TGTGCCAGCAGTGAATCCTTGGGGGGTAATTCACCCCTCCACTTT; CDR3aa: CASSESLGGNSPLHF
abundance: NA; j_gene: TRBJ2-3; d_gene: NA; v_gene: TRBV19; CDR3nt: TGTGCCAGTAGTGCGACTGTGACGACAGATACGCAGTATTTT; CDR3aa: CASSATVTTDTQYF
abundance: NA; j_gene: TRBJ2-2; d_gene: TRBD2; v_gene: TRBV28; CDR3nt: TGTGCCAGCAGTCTCCTGGGGGAGGGCGGGGAGCTGTTTTTT; CDR3aa: CASSLLGEGGELFF
abundance: NA; j_gene: TRBJ1-1; d_gene: NA; v_gene: TRBV18; CDR3nt: TGTGCCAGCTCACCATGGGACAAGGGCACTGAAGCTTTCTTT; CDR3aa: CASSPWDKGTEAFF
abundance: NA; j_gene: TRBJ1-1; d_gene: TRBD1; v_gene: TRBV6-1; CDR3nt: TGTGCCAGCAGTGAAAGACAGGGTAACACTGAAGCTTTCTTT; CDR3aa: CASSERQGNTEAFF
abundance: NA; j_gene: TRBJ2-1; d_gene: TRBD1; v_gene: TRBV3-1/TRBV3-2; CDR3nt: TGTGCCAGCAGCCAACCCGGGACAGGGTTTCACTATGAGCAGTTCTTC; CDR3aa: CASSQPGTGFHYEQFF
abundance: NA; j_gene: TRBJ1-2; d_gene: NA; v_gene: TRBV27; CDR3nt: TGTGCCAGCAGCCGTAGTTCGGGACTCTCTAACTATGGCTACACCTTC; CDR3aa: CASSRSSGLSNYGYTF
abundance: NA; j_gene: TRBJ2-2; d_gene: NA; v_gene: TRBV12-3/TRBV12-4; CDR3nt: TGTGCCAGCAGCTATACCTCCGGGGAGCTGTTTTTT; CDR3aa: CASSYTSGELFF
abundance: NA; j_gene: TRBJ1-2; d_gene: NA; v_gene: TRBV5-5; CDR3nt: TGTGCCAGCCGAACTGAACAGGGACGAGGCTACACCTTC; CDR3aa: CASRTEQGRGYTF
abundance: NA; j_gene: TRBJ2-3; d_gene: TRBD2; v_gene: TRBV29-1; CDR3nt: TGCAGCGTTCTTATCCGGGACTACAGCACAGATACGCAGTATTTT; CDR3aa: CSVLIRDYSTDTQYF
abundance: once; j_gene: TRBJ1-3; d_gene: NA; v_gene: TRBV12-3/TRBV12-4; CDR3nt: TGTGCCAGCACTTGGACAGCTGGAAACACCATATATTTT; CDR3aa: CASTWTAGNTIYF
abundance: NA; j_gene: TRBJ2-1; d_gene: TRBD2; v_gene: TRBV9; CDR3nt: TGTGCCAGCAGCGTAACGGGAGGGGATGAGCAGTTCTTC; CDR3aa: CASSVTGGDEQFF
abundance: few; j_gene: TRBJ2-7; d_gene: TRBD1; v_gene: TRBV18; CDR3nt: TGTGCCAGCTCACCAAACGGGCAGGGGGCTCTCAACGAGCAGTACTTC; CDR3aa: CASSPNGQGALNEQYF
abundance: NA; j_gene: TRBJ2-3; d_gene: NA; v_gene: TRBV6-4; CDR3nt: TGTGCCAGCAGCCCAGGGGCGGACCCTAGCACAGATACGCAGTATTTT; CDR3aa: CASSPGADPSTDTQYF
abundance: NA; j_gene: TRBJ2-5; d_gene: TRBD2; v_gene: TRBV6-2/TRBV6-3; CDR3nt: TGTGCCAGCAGTTACCCGGGACTAGCGGGGGGGCCAGGGGATGTGACCCAGTACTTC; CDR3aa: CASSYPGLAGGPGDVTQYF
abundance: NA; j_gene: TRBJ2-3; d_gene: TRBD1; v_gene: TRBV11-3; CDR3nt: TGTGCCAGCAGCTCGGGACAGGGGGCCGCAGATACGCAGTATTTT; CDR3aa: CASSSGQGAADTQYF
abundance: NA; j_gene: TRBJ1-2; d_gene: NA; v_gene: TRBV24-1; CDR3nt: TGTGCCACCGAGGACAGTAAAGGCTACACCTTC; CDR3aa: CATEDSKGYTF
abundance: NA; j_gene: TRBJ2-3; d_gene: TRBD2; v_gene: TRBV5-4; CDR3nt: TGTGCCAGCAGCTTCCCAACCGGGGGGGCGGGTACGCAGTATTTT; CDR3aa: CASSFPTGGAGTQYF
abundance: NA; j_gene: TRBJ2-5; d_gene: NA; v_gene: TRBV24-1; CDR3nt: TGTGCCACCAGTGAGGGAGGGGGACCGCCAGAGACCCAGTACTTC; CDR3aa: CATSEGGGPPETQYF
abundance: NA; j_gene: TRBJ1-3; d_gene: NA; v_gene: TRBV5-5; CDR3nt: TGTGCCAGCAGCTTTATTTTCTCTGGAAACACCATATATTTT; CDR3aa: CASSFIFSGNTIYF
abundance: NA; j_gene: TRBJ1-3; d_gene: NA; v_gene: TRBV10-3; CDR3nt: TGTGCCATCAGTCAGGGTGTGTTCTCTGGAAACACCATATATTTT; CDR3aa: CAISQGVFSGNTIYF
abundance: once; j_gene: TRBJ2-2; d_gene: NA; v_gene: TRBV11-2; CDR3nt: TGTGCCAGCAGCTTAGAGTACGGGGGCACCGGGGAGCTGTTTTTT; CDR3aa: CASSLEYGGTGELFF
abundance: NA; j_gene: TRBJ2-7; d_gene: TRBD2; v_gene: TRBV9; CDR3nt: TGTGCCAGCAGCGGTAGCGGGGGCATCTACGAGCAGTACTTC; CDR3aa: CASSGSGGIYEQYF
abundance: NA; j_gene: TRBJ2-2; d_gene: TRBD2; v_gene: TRBV7-7; CDR3nt: TGTGCCAGCAGCTTCGCGGGGGGCTTAACCGGGGAGCTGTTTTTT; CDR3aa: CASSFAGGLTGELFF
abundance: once; j_gene: TRBJ1-3; d_gene: NA; v_gene: TRBV3-1/TRBV3-2; CDR3nt: TGTGCCAGCAGCCCCCTCCTAGGGGGACTATCTGGAAACACCATATATTTT; CDR3aa: CASSPLLGGLSGNTIYF
abundance: NA; j_gene: TRBJ2-5; d_gene: NA; v_gene: TRBV10-3; CDR3nt: TGTGCCATCAGTGAGTCTGTGACAGGCCGAAAAGAGACCCAGTACTTC; CDR3aa: CAISESVTGRKETQYF